This T cell receptor (beta chain) was found in a study of T cell responses to AZD1222 COVID-19 vaccine. General study points: Spike-specific TCR breadth and depth rose after two AZD1222 doses.

Concerning this clone: Its antigen is unknown.

V lost 3 bases and J lost 6, with 20 bases in between. The CDR3 loop spans 16 amino acids. Germline V gene data show CDR1 as KGHSH and CDR2 as LQKENI. Profiled with immunoSEQ multiplex PCR; TCRdb holds only in-frame clones, not every one. The repertoire has 150,000 to 200,000 clones, 85% to 95% of them found once; the top ten carry about 1%. Sequenced material: peripheral blood, taken 28 days after the second dose of the MenACWY control vaccine. The source of this sequence is an adult who received the MenACWY meningococcal vaccine as a control. The rearrangement joins TRBV18 to TRBJ1-2; a weak D match, TRBD1 (6 bases). The CDR3 coding sequence is TGTGCCAGCTCACCCCCGGGACAAGCGTTGGGGGATGGCTACACCTTC. This sequence encodes CASSPPGQALGDGYTF.